Reported below is one T cell receptor beta chain. The V segment lost 5 bases and the J segment 7 bases; nucleotides outside the gene matches: 5. CDR1 is MNHNS, CDR2 SASEGT, per germline. The CDR3 runs to 13 residues. These data are taken from a study of shared clonotypes between healthy human individuals. Sorted-subset replicate PCRs used about 200 ng DNA, around 31,000 T cell genomes. Data came from immunoSEQ multiplex PCR; TCRdb stores just in-frame clones and leaves some out. The repertoire holds roughly 2.2 million clones, with more than 80% as singletons. The chain couples TRBV6-1 to TRBJ1-1, with 9 positions matching TRBD1. The sample consisted of naive CD4+ T cells from PBMCs. Subset of the sample: CD45RA+ positively selected. This receptor was obtained from a man aged 18 to 29 in good health. Some clones in this sample may be carry-over from other donors' samples. CDR3 in DNA: TGTGCCAGCAGTCGAGGACAGGGGAATGAAGCTTTCTTT. Translated, it gives CASSRGQGNEAFF.